The clone carrying this T cell receptor beta chain was seen a single time. Antigen unknown. Assay: immunoSEQ multiplex PCR; the TCRdb copy retains only in-frame clones and omits some. The sample includes 20,000 to 25,000 clones, around four fifths of them seen just once. This sample is drawn from a study of OX40 agonist ivuxolimab in advanced cancers. Study-level background: Treatment of patients was with ivuxolimab, an agonistic anti-OX40 (CD134) antibody. Regarding the study as a whole: Among T cells, CD8+ cells averaged more expanded clones than CD4+ cells.

The CDR3 runs 17 residues. Germline V gene data show CDR1 as SEHNR and CDR2 as FQNEAQ (reference sequence). Trimming removed 6 bases at V and 2 bases at J, with 19 bases between. The chain couples TRBV7-9 to TRBJ2-2, with D tentatively TRBD2 (6 bases). The clonotype comes from an adult with an advanced solid tumor such as melanoma, head and neck, liver or kidney cancer. The material was CD4+ or CD8+ T cells sorted from blood, obtained in a trial of the OX40 agonist ivuxolimab. CDR3 sequence (DNA): TGTGCCAGCAGGGGCCGGGGGAGCGATCCTAACACCGGGGAGCTGTTTTTT. This encodes CASRGRGSDPNTGELFF. Full variable domain (missing parts from reference TRBV7-9 and TRBJ2-2): DTGVSQNPRHKITKRGQNVTFRCDPISEHNRLYWYRQTLGQGPEFLTYFQNEAQLEKSRLLSDRFSAERPKGSFSTLEIQRTEQGDSAMYLCASRGRGSDPNTGELFFGEGSRLTVL.